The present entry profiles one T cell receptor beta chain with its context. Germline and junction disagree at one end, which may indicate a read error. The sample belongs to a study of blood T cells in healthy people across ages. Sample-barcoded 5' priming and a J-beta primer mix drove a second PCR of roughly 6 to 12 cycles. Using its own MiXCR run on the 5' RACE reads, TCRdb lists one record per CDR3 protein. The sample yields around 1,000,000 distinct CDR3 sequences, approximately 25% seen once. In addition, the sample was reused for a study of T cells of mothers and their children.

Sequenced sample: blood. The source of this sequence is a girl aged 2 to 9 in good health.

CDR3 protein: CSVEDLAGGPSWSYTEQFF. CDR3 nucleotides: TGCAGCGTTGAAGACCTAGCGGGAGGGCCCTCTTGGTCCTACACTGAGCAGTTCTTC. This sequence joins TRBV29-1 and TRBJ2-1, with 12 bases aligning to TRBD2. The CDR3 totals 19 residues. The germline V gene encodes CDR1 SQVTM and CDR2 ANQGSEA.